The sequence of this TCR beta chain was determined in a study of T cell responses to AZD1222 COVID-19 vaccine. Study results and limitations: An increase in Spike-specific TCR breadth and depth was observed after two AZD1222 doses. Females made up more of the donors, who were largely white British, and clonal diversity may have come out too low.

With regard to this clone: The target antigen is unknown.

V gave up 6 bases and J gave up 6 bases; unmatched junction bases: 13. The CDR3 consists of 15 residues. The germline V gene encodes CDR1 SNHLY and CDR2 FYNNEI. The assay was immunoSEQ multiplex PCR, and TCRdb's table has in-frame clones only and misses some. This table holds about 120,000 clones, around 86% found once. The origin of this receptor is an adult in good health. The sample consisted of peripheral blood, taken on day 0 of AZD1222 vaccination. The chain is built from TRBV2 and TRBJ2-5; 7 positions match TRBD2. In DNA, the CDR3 is TGTGCCAGCAGAACTGGTATAGGAGCGGGACAGACCCAGTACTTC. It yields the protein CASRTGIGAGQTQYF.